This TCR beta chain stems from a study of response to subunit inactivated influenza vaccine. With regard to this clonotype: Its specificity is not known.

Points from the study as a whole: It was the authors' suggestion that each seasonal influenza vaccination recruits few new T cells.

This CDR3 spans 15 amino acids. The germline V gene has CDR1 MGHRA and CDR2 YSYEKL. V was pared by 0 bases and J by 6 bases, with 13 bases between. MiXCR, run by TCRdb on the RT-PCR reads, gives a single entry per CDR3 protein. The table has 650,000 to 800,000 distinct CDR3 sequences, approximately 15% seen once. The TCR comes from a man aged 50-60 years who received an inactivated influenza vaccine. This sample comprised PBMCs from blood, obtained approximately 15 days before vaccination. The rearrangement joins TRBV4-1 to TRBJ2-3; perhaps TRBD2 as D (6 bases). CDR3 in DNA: TGCGCCAGCAGCCAAGAAGGACGGAGGGTGGATACGCAGTATTTT. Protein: CASSQEGRRVDTQYF.